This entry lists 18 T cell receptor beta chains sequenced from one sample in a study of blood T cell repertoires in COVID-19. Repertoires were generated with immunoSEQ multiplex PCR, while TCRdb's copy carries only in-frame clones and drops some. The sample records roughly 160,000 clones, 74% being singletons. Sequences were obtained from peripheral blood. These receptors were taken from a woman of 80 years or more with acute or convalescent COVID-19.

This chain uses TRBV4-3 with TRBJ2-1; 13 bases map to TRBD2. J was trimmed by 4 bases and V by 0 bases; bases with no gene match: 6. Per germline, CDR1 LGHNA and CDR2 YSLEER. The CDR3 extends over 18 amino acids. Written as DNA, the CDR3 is TGCGCCAGCAGCCAAGATGGGACTAGCGGGACGGGGTACAATGAGCAGTTCTTC. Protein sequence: CASSQDGTSGTGYNEQFF.

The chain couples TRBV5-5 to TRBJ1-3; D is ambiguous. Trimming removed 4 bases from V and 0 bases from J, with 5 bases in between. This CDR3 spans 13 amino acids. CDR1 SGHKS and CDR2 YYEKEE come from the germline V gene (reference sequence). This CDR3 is CASSQASGNTIYF. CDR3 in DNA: TGTGCCAGCAGCCAAGCCTCTGGAAACACCATATATTTT.

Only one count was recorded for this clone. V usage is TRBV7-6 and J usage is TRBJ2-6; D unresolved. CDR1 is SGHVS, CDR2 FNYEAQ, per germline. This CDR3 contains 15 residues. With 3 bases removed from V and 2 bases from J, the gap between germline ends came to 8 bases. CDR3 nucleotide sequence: TGTGCCAGCAGCTTCCCGGGTACTGGGGCCAACGTCCTGACTTTC. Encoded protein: CASSFPGTGANVLTF.

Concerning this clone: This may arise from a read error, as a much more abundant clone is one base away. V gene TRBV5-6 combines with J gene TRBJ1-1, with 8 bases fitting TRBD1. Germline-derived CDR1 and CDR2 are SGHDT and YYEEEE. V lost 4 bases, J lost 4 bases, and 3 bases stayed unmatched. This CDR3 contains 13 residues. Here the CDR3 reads CASSITGGTEAFF. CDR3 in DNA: TGTGCCAGCAGCATAACAGGGGGCACTGAAGCTTTCTTT.

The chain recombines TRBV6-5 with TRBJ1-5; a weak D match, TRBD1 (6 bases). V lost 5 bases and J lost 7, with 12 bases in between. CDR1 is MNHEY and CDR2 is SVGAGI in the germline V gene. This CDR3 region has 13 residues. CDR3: CASSNRAGQPQHF. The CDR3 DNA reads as TGTGCCAGCAGTAACAGGGCCGGCCAGCCCCAGCATTTT.

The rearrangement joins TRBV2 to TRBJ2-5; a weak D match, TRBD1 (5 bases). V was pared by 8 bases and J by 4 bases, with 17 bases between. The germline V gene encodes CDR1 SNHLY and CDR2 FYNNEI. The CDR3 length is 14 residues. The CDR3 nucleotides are TGTGCCAGCGTGGCCAAGACAGTCTTAGAGACCCAGTACTTC. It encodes CASVAKTVLETQYF.

The CDR3, as DNA: TGTGCCAGCAGTAACCTAGCGGGAGGCCGGGCGGAGACCCAGTACTTC. It encodes CASSNLAGGRAETQYF. The genes are TRBV6-2 or TRBV6-3 and TRBJ2-5, with 11 bases lining up with TRBD2. Germline lookup yields CDR1 MNHEY and CDR2 SVGEGT. The CDR3 sequence is 16 residues long. V shed 5 bases and J 5 bases; nucleotides not matched to a gene: 10.

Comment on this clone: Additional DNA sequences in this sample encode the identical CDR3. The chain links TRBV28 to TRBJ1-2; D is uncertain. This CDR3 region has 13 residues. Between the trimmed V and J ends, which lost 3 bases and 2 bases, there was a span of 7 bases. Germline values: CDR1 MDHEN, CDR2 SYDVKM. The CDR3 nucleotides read TGTGCCAGCAGTTTTGGGCAAAACTATGGCTACACCTTC. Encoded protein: CASSFGQNYGYTF.

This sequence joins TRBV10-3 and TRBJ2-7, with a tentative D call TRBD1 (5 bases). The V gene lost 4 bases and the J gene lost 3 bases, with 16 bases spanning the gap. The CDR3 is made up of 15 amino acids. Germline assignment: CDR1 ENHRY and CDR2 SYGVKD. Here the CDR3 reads CAISVGAGMIYEQYF. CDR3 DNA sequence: TGTGCCATCAGTGTAGGGGCAGGGATGATCTACGAGCAGTACTTC.

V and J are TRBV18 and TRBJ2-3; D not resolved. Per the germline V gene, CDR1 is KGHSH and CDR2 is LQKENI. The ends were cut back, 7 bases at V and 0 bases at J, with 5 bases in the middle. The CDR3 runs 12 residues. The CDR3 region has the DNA TGTGCCAGCTTAATCAGCACAGATACGCAGTATTTT. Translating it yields CASLISTDTQYF.

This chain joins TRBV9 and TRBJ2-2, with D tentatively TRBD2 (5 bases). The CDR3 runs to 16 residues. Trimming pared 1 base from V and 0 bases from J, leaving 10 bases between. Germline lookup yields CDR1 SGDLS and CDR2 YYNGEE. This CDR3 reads CASSVNDGTNTGELFF. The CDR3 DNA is TGTGCCAGCAGCGTAAACGACGGGACGAACACCGGGGAGCTGTTTTTT.

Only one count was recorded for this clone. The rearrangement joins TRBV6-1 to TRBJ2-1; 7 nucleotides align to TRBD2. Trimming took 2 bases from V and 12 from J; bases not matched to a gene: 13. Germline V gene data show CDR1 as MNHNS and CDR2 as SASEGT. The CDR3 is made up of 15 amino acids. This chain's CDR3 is CASSETSSGALGQFF. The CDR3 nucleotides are TGTGCCAGCAGTGAAACTTCTAGCGGAGCCCTCGGGCAGTTCTTC.

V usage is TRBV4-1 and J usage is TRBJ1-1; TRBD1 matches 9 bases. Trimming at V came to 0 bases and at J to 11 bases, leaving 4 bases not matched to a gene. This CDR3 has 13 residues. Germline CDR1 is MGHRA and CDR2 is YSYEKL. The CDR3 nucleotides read TGCGCCAGCAGCCAAGATATGGACAGGGGTGCTTTCTTT. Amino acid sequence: CASSQDMDRGAFF.

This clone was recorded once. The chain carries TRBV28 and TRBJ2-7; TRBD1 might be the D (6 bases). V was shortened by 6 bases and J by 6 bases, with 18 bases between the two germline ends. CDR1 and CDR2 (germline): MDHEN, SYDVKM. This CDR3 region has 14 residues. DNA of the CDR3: TGTGCCAGCAGCAAAGCTGGAAAAGGGGGCGAGCAGTACTTC. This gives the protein CASSKAGKGGEQYF.

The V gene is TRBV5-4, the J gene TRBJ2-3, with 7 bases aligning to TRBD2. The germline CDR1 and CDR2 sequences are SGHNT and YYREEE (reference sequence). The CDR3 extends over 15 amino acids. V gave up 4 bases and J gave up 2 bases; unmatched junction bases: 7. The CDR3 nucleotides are TGTGCCAGCAGCCCCACTAGCGAATCCACAGATACGCAGTATTTT. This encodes CASSPTSESTDTQYF.

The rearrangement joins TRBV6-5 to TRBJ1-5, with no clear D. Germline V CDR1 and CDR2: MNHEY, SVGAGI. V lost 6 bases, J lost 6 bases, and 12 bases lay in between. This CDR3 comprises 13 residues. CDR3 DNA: TGTGCCAGCAGCGGAAGGGAGGGTCAGCCCCAGCATTTT. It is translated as CASSGREGQPQHF.

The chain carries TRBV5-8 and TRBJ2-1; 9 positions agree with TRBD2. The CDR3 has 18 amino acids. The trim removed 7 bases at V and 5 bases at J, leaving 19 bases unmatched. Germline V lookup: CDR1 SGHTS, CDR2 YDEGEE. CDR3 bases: TGTGCCAGCGGCCGGGGGGGGACTAGCCAACGGTCCCACAATGAGCAGTTCTTC. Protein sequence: CASGRGGTSQRSHNEQFF.

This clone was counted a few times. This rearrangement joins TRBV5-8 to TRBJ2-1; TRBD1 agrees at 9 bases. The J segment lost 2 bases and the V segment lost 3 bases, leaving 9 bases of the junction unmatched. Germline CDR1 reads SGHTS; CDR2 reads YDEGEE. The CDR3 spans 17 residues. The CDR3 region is CASSSTTRDRAYNEQFF. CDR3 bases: TGTGCCAGCAGCTCAACGACCCGGGACAGGGCCTACAATGAGCAGTTCTTC. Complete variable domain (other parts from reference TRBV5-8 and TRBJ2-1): EAGVTQSPTHLIKTRGQQATLRCSPISGHTSVYWYQQALGLGLQFLLWYDEGEERNRGNFPPRFSGRQFPNYSSELNVNALELEDSALYLCASSSTTRDRAYNEQFFGPGTRLTVL.